One sample yielded the 25 T cell receptor beta chains listed below, sequenced in a study of blood T cell repertoires in COVID-19. Profiled with immunoSEQ multiplex PCR; TCRdb holds only in-frame clones, not every one. This table has 200,000 to 250,000 clones, about 87% appearing once. Source material: PBMCs or T cells enriched from blood (not recorded which). The origin of the receptors is a woman aged 25 to 45 who had been exposed to COVID-19.

The CDR3 is CASSRDRGSATNEKLFF. CDR3 coding DNA: TGTGCCAGTAGTAGGGACAGGGGTTCCGCAACTAATGAAAAACTGTTTTTT. This chain connects TRBV19 to TRBJ1-4, with TRBD1 identical over 10 bases. The V and J ends lost 4 bases and 0 bases, in that order; junction bases with no gene match: 5. This CDR3 has 17 amino acids. CDR1 is LNHDA and CDR2 is SQIVND in the germline V gene (reference sequence).

This clone was observed a few times. CDR3 region: CAWSGGVGQPQHF. The CDR3 coding sequence is TGTGCCTGGAGCGGGGGGGTCGGGCAGCCCCAGCATTTT. The gene calls are TRBV30 and TRBJ1-5; the D gene is possibly TRBD1 (5 bases). The ends were cut back, 3 bases at V and 7 bases at J, with 13 bases in the middle. Per germline, CDR1 GTSNPN and CDR2 SVGIG (reference sequence). The CDR3 consists of 13 residues.

The count of this clone is one. This sequence joins TRBV19 and TRBJ2-3, with D tentatively TRBD2 (5 bases). CDR3 length: 16 residues. Germline lookup yields CDR1 LNHDA and CDR2 SQIVND (reference sequence). Trimming cost V 2 bases and J 0 bases, with 12 bases left between them. The CDR3 coding sequence is TGTGCCAGTAGTATAAAGCTAGCAGTAAGCACAGATACGCAGTATTTT. The encoded protein is CASSIKLAVSTDTQYF.

This clone was counted once. The chain is built from TRBV18 and TRBJ1-1, with 7 bases lining up with TRBD1. Germline V gives CDR1 KGHSH, CDR2 LQKENI. The CDR3 is 14 amino acids. V shed 2 bases and J 8 bases; nucleotides not matched to a gene: 8. The CDR3 region is CASSPSRTGSEAFF. Written as DNA, the CDR3 is TGTGCCAGCTCACCAAGTAGGACAGGATCAGAAGCTTTCTTT.

The count of this clone is one. As DNA, the CDR3 is TGTGCCAGCAGTTTACCCCCGGGGGGCACTGAAGCTTTCTTT. It translates to CASSLPPGGTEAFF. The rearrangement joins TRBV28 to TRBJ1-1, with a possible D match to TRBD1 (5 bases). Trimming shortened V by 2 bases and J by 4 bases, and 11 bases separated the two germline ends. CDR1 and CDR2 (germline): MDHEN, SYDVKM. The CDR3 has 14 residues. Based on the CDR3 plus reference TRBV28 and TRBJ1-1, the full variable domain is DVKVTQSSRYLVKRTGEKVFLECVQDMDHENMFWYRQDPGLGLRLIYFSYDVKMKEKGDIPEGYSVSREKKERFSLILESASTNQTSMYLCASSLPPGGTEAFFGQGTRLTVV.

The chain joins TRBV29-1 to TRBJ1-1; 7 bases agree with TRBD1. This CDR3 has 14 residues. The J segment lost 2 bases and the V segment lost 4 bases, leaving 7 bases of the junction unmatched. The germline V gene has CDR1 SQVTM and CDR2 ANQGSEA. The CDR3 here is CSVGDDRANTEAFF. In nucleotides, the CDR3 is TGCAGCGTTGGGGACGACAGGGCAAACACTGAAGCTTTCTTT.

DNA of the CDR3: TGTGCCAGCAGTTACTCGGAGGGATTGAACACTGAAGCTTTCTTT. Protein sequence: CASSYSEGLNTEAFF. V usage is TRBV6-5 and J usage is TRBJ1-1, with D hard to call. The CDR3 length is 15 residues. Deletions cut 0 bases from V and 0 bases from J, with 8 bases between. Germline values: CDR1 MNHEY, CDR2 SVGAGI.

This clone was found once. The CDR3 spells CASSPLPGLAGFETQYF. Written as DNA, the CDR3 is TGTGCCAGCAGCCCGCTCCCGGGACTAGCGGGATTTGAGACCCAGTACTTC. The chain couples TRBV21-1 to TRBJ2-5; the D call of TRBD2 is as the table states it, not checked on the DNA. TRBV21-1 counts as a pseudogene. This CDR3 region has 17 residues.

The chain recombines TRBV7-2 with TRBJ2-1; 13 positions agree with TRBD2. This CDR3 contains 19 residues. Germline assignment: CDR1 SGHTA and CDR2 FQGNSA. Losses at the gene ends were 2 bases for V and 0 bases for J; bases not matched to a gene: 7. The CDR3 here is CASSLIGLAGESSYNEQFF. The CDR3 nucleotides read TGTGCCAGCAGCTTAATAGGACTAGCGGGAGAGAGCTCCTACAATGAGCAGTTCTTC.

The chain has TRBV28 and TRBJ2-1; possible D gene TRBD1, 6 bases. Trimming stripped 4 bases from V and 4 bases from J, with 17 bases between. CDR3 length: 16 amino acids. The germline V gene encodes CDR1 MDHEN and CDR2 SYDVKM. CDR3 sequence reads: CASSWTVGSGYNEQFF. In DNA, the CDR3 is TGTGCCAGCAGTTGGACAGTGGGATCGGGTTACAATGAGCAGTTCTTC. The variable domain in full, completed from reference TRBV28 and TRBJ2-1, reads DVKVTQSSRYLVKRTGEKVFLECVQDMDHENMFWYRQDPGLGLRLIYFSYDVKMKEKGDIPEGYSVSREKKERFSLILESASTNQTSMYLCASSWTVGSGYNEQFFGPGTRLTVL.

The chain joins TRBV24-1 to TRBJ2-2; TRBD2 matches at 7 bases. The J segment lost 0 bases and the V segment lost 4 bases, leaving 4 bases of the junction unmatched. CDR3 length equals 16 residues. From germline, CDR1 is KGHDR and CDR2 SFDVKD. The CDR3 region is CATSETGGTNTGELFF. In nucleotides, the CDR3 is TGTGCCACCAGTGAGACGGGAGGAACGAACACCGGGGAGCTGTTTTTT.

V and J are TRBV28 and TRBJ2-1, with 7 positions matching TRBD1. This CDR3 is built from 13 residues. The germline V gene encodes CDR1 MDHEN and CDR2 SYDVKM. V lost 7 bases to trimming and J lost 4 bases; unmatched junction nucleotides: 4. CDR3 sequence reads: CASNRDRYNEQFF. CDR3 DNA: TGTGCCAGCAACCGGGACAGATACAATGAGCAGTTCTTC.

The J gene is TRBJ1-2, the V gene TRBV6-4; D is possibly TRBD1 (5 bases). V lost 0 bases and J 3 bases, leaving 17 bases between the germline ends. The CDR3 contains 17 residues. Germline assignment: CDR1 MRHNA and CDR2 SNTAGT. CDR3 region: CASSDSNMEGTYYGYTF. In nucleotides, the CDR3 is TGTGCCAGCAGTGACTCGAACATGGAGGGGACCTACTATGGCTACACCTTC.

The chain is built from TRBV27 and TRBJ2-7; TRBD1 aligns across 9 bases. There are 17 residues in the CDR3. From germline, CDR1 is MNHEY and CDR2 SMNVEV (reference sequence). With V trimmed by 2 bases and J by 5 bases, 13 bases remained unmatched. CDR3 in amino acids: CASSLRPGQGSIHEQYF. As DNA, the CDR3 is TGTGCCAGCAGTTTACGTCCGGGACAGGGATCGATCCACGAGCAGTACTTC.

This chain links TRBV10-1 with TRBJ2-1; 7 nucleotides align to TRBD2. This CDR3 has 13 residues. V lost 3 bases, J lost 9 bases, and 5 bases stayed unmatched. The V gene's germline CDR1 is WNHNN and CDR2 SYGVQD (reference sequence). The CDR3 sequence is CASSDGGGLEQFF. CDR3 coding DNA: TGCGCCAGCAGTGACGGGGGAGGGCTTGAGCAGTTCTTC.

This sequence joins TRBV30 and TRBJ1-6; 7 positions agree with TRBD1. The CDR3 sequence is 16 residues long. The germline gives CDR1 GTSNPN, CDR2 SVGIG (reference sequence). Trimming removed 2 bases from V and 8 bases from J; junction bases left unmatched: 12. Here the CDR3 DNA reads TGTGCCTGGAGTTCACCTGGGACAGTAGGATATTCACCCCTCCACTTT. Protein sequence: CAWSSPGTVGYSPLHF.

The J gene is TRBJ2-7, the V gene TRBV25-1; D may be TRBD2 (5 bases). In germline, CDR1 is MGHDK, CDR2 SYGVNS. The V end lost 5 bases, the J end lost 3 bases, and 8 bases lay between the germline ends. The CDR3 loop spans 12 amino acids. The CDR3 sequence: CASSPSGYEQYF. In DNA form, the CDR3 reads TGTGCCAGCAGTCCCAGCGGCTACGAGCAGTACTTC.

V is TRBV2 and J is TRBJ2-1; possible D gene TRBD2, 5 bases. Trimming stripped 7 bases from V and 0 bases from J, with 19 bases between. The CDR3 has 17 residues. The germline gives CDR1 SNHLY, CDR2 FYNNEI. CDR3 loop: CASTRGLRESSYNEQFF. Written as DNA, the CDR3 is TGTGCCAGCACCCGAGGATTGAGGGAGAGCTCCTACAATGAGCAGTTCTTC.

This clone was seen a single time. The rearrangement links TRBV2 to TRBJ1-4, with D unclear. This CDR3 has 17 amino acids. Trimming took 0 bases from V and 4 from J, leaving 15 bases between them. Germline CDR1 is SNHLY and CDR2 is FYNNEI. The CDR3 spells CASSEALPYGRNEKLFF. In nucleotides, the CDR3 is TGTGCCAGCAGTGAAGCGCTTCCTTACGGTCGTAATGAAAAACTGTTTTTT.

The chain has TRBV27 and TRBJ2-2; weak D call: TRBD1 (6 bases). Trimming took 6 bases from V and 7 from J, leaving 18 bases between them. In germline, CDR1 is MNHEY, CDR2 SMNVEV (reference sequence). This CDR3 region has 15 residues. The CDR3 DNA reads TGTGCCAGCAGCCGTACAGGGTTAAGTATCGGGGAGCTGTTTTTT. This translates into CASSRTGLSIGELFF.

The CDR3 reads CASSLARHSSYGYTF. The CDR3 DNA reads as TGCGCCAGCAGCTTGGCCAGGCATTCCTCCTATGGCTACACCTTC. V and J are TRBV5-1 and TRBJ1-2; no firm D call. Germline V gene lookup returns CDR1 SGHRS and CDR2 YFSETQ. This CDR3 has 15 residues. V shed 0 bases and J shed 4 bases, with 13 bases lying between them.

This chain uses TRBV7-3 with TRBJ2-3; 13 positions match TRBD2. The CDR3 spans 16 residues. V lost 4 bases, J lost 4 bases, and 5 bases stayed unmatched. Germline V gives CDR1 SGHTA, CDR2 FQGTGA. The CDR3, as DNA: TGTGCCAGCAGCTCGAGGACTAGCGGGAGTTCAGATACGCAGTATTTT. It specifies CASSSRTSGSSDTQYF. Together with reference TRBV7-3 and TRBJ2-3, the CDR3 gives the full variable domain: GAGVSQTPSNKVTEKGKYVELRCDPISGHTALYWYRQSLGQGPEFLIYFQGTGAADDSGLPNDRFFAVRPEGSVSTLKIQRTERGDSAVYLCASSSRTSGSSDTQYFGPGTRLTVL.

This rearrangement joins TRBV6-1 to TRBJ1-5; TRBD1 matches at 8 bases. The CDR3 runs 16 residues. J lost 2 bases, V lost 2 bases, and 5 bases had no gene match. Germline values: CDR1 MNHNS, CDR2 SASEGT. CDR3 coding DNA: TGTGCCAGCAGTGAACAGGGGGCAGTGGGCAATCAGCCCCAGCATTTT. Translating it yields CASSEQGAVGNQPQHF.

The chain couples TRBV4-2 to TRBJ1-2; TRBD1 might be the D (6 bases). CDR3 length: 15 amino acids. V lost 0 bases, J lost 5 bases, and 13 bases lay in between. CDR1 is LGHNA, CDR2 YNFKEQ, per germline. CDR3 loop: CASSQDLGQLYGYTF. The CDR3 DNA reads as TGTGCCAGCAGCCAAGATCTTGGACAGCTGTATGGCTACACCTTC.

The V gene is TRBV29-1, the J gene TRBJ2-7; no reliable D call. Germline V lookup: CDR1 SQVTM, CDR2 ANQGSEA. This CDR3 is 12 amino acids long. Trimming left V 7 bases short and J 3 bases short, with 13 bases between. The CDR3 DNA reads as TGCAGCGCCCAGGCGAACAACTACGAGCAGTACTTC. Translated: CSAQANNYEQYF.